The clone carrying this T cell receptor beta chain was counted many times. Its antigen is still unknown. Time point of the sample: longitudinal time-point 2. A single record per CDR3 protein comes from TCRdb applying MiXCR to the 5' RACE reads. The table records about 49,000 distinct CDR3 sequences, roughly 13% of them present only once. The data derive from a study of neurological immune-mediated disorders. Notes on the study in general: HTLV-1-associated myelopathy had the most TCR clonal expansion, and multiple sclerosis had the least, less than healthy controls.

The material sequenced was PBMCs. The source is a male donor with HTLV-1-associated myelopathy (HAM/TSP).

In nucleotides, the CDR3 is TGCGCCAGCAGGTTAGAGCCCTCCAATGAGCAGTTCTTC. Residues: CASRLEPSNEQFF. The chain recombines TRBV5-1 with TRBJ2-1; D is unresolved. The CDR3 is 13 residues long. Trimming left V 5 bases short and J 6 bases short, with 12 bases between. Germline loops: CDR1 SGHRS, CDR2 YFSETQ.